This TCR beta chain was observed in a study of preoperative IRX-2 immunotherapy in early breast cancer. The protocol was immunoSEQ multiplex PCR, while the TCRdb copy is restricted to in-frame clones and leaves out a portion. The repertoire has tens of thousands of clones, roughly four fifths of them found once; the top ten carry about 1.5%. Stated treatment: preoperative locoregional IRX-2 cytokine immunotherapy. Samples came from a phase Ib trial of preoperative locoregional IRX-2 cytokine immunotherapy. CDR1 and CDR2 from the germline V gene are SNHLY and FYNNEI. This CDR3 region has 15 residues. The junction had 6 bases not matched to a gene; V was cut back by 4 bases and J by 3 bases.

The clonotype was recovered from a human donor with breast cancer. This chain uses TRBV2 with TRBJ2-1; 7 bases are shared with TRBD1. The source was lymph node tissue, collected after IRX-2 immunotherapy. The CDR3 DNA is TGTGCCAGCAGTGCTTCCGGGACAGTCTACAATGAGCAGTTCTTC. Protein product: CASSASGTVYNEQFF.